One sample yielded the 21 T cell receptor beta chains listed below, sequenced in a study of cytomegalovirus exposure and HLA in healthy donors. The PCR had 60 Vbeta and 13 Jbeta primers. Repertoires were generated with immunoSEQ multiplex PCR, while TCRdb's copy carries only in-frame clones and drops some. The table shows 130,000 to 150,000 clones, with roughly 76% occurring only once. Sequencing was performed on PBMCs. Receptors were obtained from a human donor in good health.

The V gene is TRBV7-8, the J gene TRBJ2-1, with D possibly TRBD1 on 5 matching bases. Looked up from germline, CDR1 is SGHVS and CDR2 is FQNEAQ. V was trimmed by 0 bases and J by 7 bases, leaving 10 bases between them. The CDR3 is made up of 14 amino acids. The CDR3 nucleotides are TGTGCCAGCAGCTTAGCGCCAGGGAAGAATGAGCAGTTCTTC. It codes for CASSLAPGKNEQFF. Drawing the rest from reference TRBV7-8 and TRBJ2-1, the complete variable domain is GAGVSQSPRYKVAKRGQDVALRCDPISGHVSLFWYQQALGQGPEFLTYFQNEAQLDKSGLPSDRFFAERPEGSVSTLKIQRTQQEDSAVYLCASSLAPGKNEQFFGPGTRLTVL.

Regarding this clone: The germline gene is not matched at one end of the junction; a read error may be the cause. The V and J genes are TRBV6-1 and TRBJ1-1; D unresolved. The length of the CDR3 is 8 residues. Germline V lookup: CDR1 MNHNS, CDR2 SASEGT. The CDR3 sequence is CASSVGQF. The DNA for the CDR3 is TGTGCCAGCAGTGTTGGCCAGTTT.

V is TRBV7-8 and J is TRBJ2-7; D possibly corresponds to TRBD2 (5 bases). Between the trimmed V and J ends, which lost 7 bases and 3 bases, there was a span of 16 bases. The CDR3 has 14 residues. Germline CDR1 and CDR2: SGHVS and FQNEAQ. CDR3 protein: CASTPELEDYEQYF. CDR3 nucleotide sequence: TGTGCCAGCACGCCTGAGTTGGAGGACTACGAGCAGTACTTC.

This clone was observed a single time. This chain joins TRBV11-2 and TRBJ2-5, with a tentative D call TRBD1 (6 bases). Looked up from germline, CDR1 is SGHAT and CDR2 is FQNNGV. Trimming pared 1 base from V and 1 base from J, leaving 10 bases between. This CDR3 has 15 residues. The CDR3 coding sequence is TGTGCCAGCAGCTTAGTTGGGGGCCTCCAAGAGACCCAGTACTTC. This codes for CASSLVGGLQETQYF.

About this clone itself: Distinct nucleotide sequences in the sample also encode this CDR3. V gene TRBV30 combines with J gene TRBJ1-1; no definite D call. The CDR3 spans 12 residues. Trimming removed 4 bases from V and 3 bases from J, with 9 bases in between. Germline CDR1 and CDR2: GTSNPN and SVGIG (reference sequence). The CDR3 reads CAWTREYTEAFF. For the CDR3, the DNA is TGTGCCTGGACTAGGGAGTACACTGAAGCTTTCTTT.

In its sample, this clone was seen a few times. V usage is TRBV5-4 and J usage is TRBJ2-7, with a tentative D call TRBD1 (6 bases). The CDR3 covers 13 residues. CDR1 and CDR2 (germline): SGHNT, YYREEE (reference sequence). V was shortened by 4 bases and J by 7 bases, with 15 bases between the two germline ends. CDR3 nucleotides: TGTGCCAGCAGCATTATAGAAGGGGGAGAGCAGTACTTC. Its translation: CASSIIEGGEQYF.

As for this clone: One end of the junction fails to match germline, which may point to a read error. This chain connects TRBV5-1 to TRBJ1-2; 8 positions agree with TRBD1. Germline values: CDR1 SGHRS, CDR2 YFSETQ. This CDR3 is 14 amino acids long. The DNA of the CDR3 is TGCGCCAGCAGCTTGGTTGGGACAGGTTACGGCTACGCCTTC. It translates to CASSLVGTGYGYAF.

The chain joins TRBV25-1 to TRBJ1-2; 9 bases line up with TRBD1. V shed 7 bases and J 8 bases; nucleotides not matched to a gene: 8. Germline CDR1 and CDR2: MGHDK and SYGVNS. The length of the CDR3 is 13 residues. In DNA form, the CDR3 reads TGTGCCAGCACCCAACAGGGGGCCTTGGGCTACACCTTC. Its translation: CASTQQGALGYTF.

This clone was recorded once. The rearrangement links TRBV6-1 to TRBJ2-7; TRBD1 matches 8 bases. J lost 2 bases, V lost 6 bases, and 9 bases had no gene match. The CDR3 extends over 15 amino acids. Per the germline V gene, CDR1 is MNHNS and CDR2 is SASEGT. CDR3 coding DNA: TGTGCCAGCAGCCCCCAACCGACAGGGGCCTACGAGCAGTACTTC. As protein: CASSPQPTGAYEQYF.

The CDR3 loop is CASRSMGGQETQYF. For the CDR3, the DNA is TGTGCCAGCAGGTCGATGGGGGGGCAAGAGACCCAGTACTTC. The gene calls are TRBV7-9 and TRBJ2-5; the match to TRBD2 covers 7 bases. Germline CDR1 is SEHNR and CDR2 is FQNEAQ (reference sequence). The ends lost 6 bases at V and 2 bases at J; junction bases unmatched: 6. The CDR3 contains 14 residues.

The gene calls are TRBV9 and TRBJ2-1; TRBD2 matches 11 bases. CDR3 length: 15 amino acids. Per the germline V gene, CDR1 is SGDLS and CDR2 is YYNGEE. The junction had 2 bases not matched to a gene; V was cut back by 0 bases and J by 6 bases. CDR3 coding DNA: TGTGCCAGCAGCGTAGCTAGCGGGGGGTTCAATGAGCAGTTCTTC. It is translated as CASSVASGGFNEQFF.

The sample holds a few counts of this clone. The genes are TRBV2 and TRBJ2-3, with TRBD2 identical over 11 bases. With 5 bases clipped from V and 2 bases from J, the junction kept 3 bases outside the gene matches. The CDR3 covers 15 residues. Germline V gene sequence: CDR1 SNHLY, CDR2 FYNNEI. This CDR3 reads CASSWTSGYTDTQYF. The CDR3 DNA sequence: TGTGCCAGCAGTTGGACTAGCGGGTACACAGATACGCAGTATTTT.

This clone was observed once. CDR3 protein: CASSADRGRGYEQFF. CDR3 bases: TGTGCCAGCAGCGCAGACCGAGGACGGGGGTATGAGCAGTTCTTC. This chain uses TRBV9 with TRBJ2-1, with a weak D call TRBD2 (6 bases). The CDR3 contains 15 residues. Germline-derived CDR1 and CDR2 are SGDLS and YYNGEE. Trimming removed 3 bases from V and 8 bases from J, with 18 bases in between.

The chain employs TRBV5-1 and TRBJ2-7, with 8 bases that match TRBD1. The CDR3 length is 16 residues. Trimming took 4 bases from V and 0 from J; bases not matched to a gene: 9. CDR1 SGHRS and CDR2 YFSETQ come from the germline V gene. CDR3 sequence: CASSLGQGMSSYEQYF. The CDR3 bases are TGCGCCAGCAGCCTAGGACAGGGCATGAGCTCCTACGAGCAGTACTTC.

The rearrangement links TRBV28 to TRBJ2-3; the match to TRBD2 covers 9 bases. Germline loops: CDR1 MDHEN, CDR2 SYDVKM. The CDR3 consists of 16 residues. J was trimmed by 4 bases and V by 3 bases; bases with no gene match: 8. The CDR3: CASSFSAGGSPDTQYF. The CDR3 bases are TGTGCCAGCAGTTTTTCGGCGGGGGGGAGTCCAGATACGCAGTATTTT.

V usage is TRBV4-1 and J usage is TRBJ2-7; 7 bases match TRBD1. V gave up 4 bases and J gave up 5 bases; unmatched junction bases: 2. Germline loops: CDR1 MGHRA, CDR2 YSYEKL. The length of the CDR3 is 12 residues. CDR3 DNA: TGCGCCAGCAGCCGACAGGGCGACGAGCAGTACTTC. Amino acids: CASSRQGDEQYF.

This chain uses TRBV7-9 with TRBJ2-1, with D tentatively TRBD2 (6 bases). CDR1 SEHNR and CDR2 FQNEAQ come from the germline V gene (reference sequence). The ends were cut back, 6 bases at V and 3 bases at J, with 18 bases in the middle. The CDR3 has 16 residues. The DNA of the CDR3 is TGTGCCAGCAGACGGTGGGACTCGAGCAACTACAATGAGCAGTTCTTC. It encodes CASRRWDSSNYNEQFF.

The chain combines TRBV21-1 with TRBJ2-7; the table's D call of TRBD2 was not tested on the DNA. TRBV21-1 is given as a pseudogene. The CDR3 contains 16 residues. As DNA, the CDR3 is TGTGCCAGCAGCTCTCAGGAGTTCGGGGATGCCTACGAGCAGTACTTC. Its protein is CASSSQEFGDAYEQYF.

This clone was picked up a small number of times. The CDR3: CASSSGTGVYPEAFF. The CDR3 DNA follows: TGTGCCAGCAGTTCCGGGACTGGGGTGTATCCTGAAGCTTTCTTT. The chain joins TRBV6-5 to TRBJ1-1; TRBD1 might be the D (5 bases). V was trimmed by 4 bases and J by 6 bases, leaving 18 bases between them. The germline CDR1 and CDR2 sequences are MNHEY and SVGAGI. This CDR3 contains 15 residues.

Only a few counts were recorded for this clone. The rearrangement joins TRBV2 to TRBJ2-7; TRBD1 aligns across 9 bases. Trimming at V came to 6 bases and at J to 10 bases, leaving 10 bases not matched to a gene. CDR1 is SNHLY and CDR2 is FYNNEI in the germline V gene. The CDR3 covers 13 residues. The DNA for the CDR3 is TGTGCCAGCAGACAGGGGGCGCGGGGCAGTCAGTACTTC. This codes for CASRQGARGSQYF. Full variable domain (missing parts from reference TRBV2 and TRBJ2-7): EPEVTQTPSHQVTQMGQEVILRCVPISNHLYFYWYRQILGQKVEFLVSFYNNEISEKSEIFDDQFSVERPDGSNFTLKIRSTKLEDSAMYFCASRQGARGSQYFGPGTRLTVT.

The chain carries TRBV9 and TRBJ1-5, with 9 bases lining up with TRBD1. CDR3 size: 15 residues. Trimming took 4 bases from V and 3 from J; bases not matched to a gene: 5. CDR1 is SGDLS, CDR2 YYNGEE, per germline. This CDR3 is CASSTGTGINQPQHF. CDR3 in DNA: TGTGCCAGCAGCACCGGGACAGGGATCAATCAGCCCCAGCATTTT. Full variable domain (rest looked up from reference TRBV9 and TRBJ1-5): DSGVTQTPKHLITATGQRVTLRCSPRSGDLSVYWYQQSLDQGLQFLIQYYNGEERAKGNILERFSAQQFPDLHSELNLSSLELGDSALYFCASSTGTGINQPQHFGDGTRLSIL.